Listed below are T cell receptor beta chains from one sample, sequenced in a study of OX40 agonist ivuxolimab in advanced cancers. Using immunoSEQ multiplex PCR, the repertoire was profiled, and TCRdb retains in-frame clones only, with some absent. The profile covers around 83,000 clones, with about 90% appearing a single time and around 1.6% taken by the ten largest. Sample: CD4+ or CD8+ T cells sorted from blood, taken in a trial of the OX40 agonist ivuxolimab. These receptors were obtained from an adult with an advanced solid tumor such as melanoma, head and neck, liver or kidney cancer. Both conserved end residues are part of each CDR3. Some rows have no size entry. The others give once, few or many, or a class for an expanded clone.

TRBV18	-	TRBJ2-3	CASSPSAQGAGTDTQYF
TRBV5-1	once	TRBJ2-7	CASGPLQGRGEQYF
TRBV7-9	-	TRBJ2-1	CASSSASGGSSYNEQFF
TRBV5-4	-	TRBJ2-7	CASSSFGDEQYF
TRBV4-1	-	TRBJ1-4	CASSQGNGGGFQEKLFF
TRBV6-5	-	TRBJ2-5	CASSEGTGGETQYF
TRBV5-1	-	TRBJ2-5	CASSLQGLQETQYF
TRBV7-3	-	TRBJ2-3	CASSLAQGTPTDTQYF
TRBV5-1	-	TRBJ2-3	CASSLVGAVAGDTQYF
TRBV2	-	TRBJ2-3	CASSEIGTSRTDTQYF
TRBV21-1	-	TRBJ2-1	CASSKFRSSYNEQFF